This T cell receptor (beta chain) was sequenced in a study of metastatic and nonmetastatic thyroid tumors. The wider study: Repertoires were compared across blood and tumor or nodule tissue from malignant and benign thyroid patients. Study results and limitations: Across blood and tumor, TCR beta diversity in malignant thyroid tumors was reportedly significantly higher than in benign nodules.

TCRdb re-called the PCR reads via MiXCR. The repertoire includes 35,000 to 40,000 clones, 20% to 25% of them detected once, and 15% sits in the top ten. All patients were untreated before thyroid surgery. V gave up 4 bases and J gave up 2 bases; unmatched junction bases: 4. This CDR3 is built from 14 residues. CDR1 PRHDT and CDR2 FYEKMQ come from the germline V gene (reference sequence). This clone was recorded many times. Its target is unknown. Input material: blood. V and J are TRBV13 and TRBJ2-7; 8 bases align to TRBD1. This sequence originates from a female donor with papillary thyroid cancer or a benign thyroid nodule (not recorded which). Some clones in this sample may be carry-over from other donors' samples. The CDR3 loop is CASSSRGRAYEQYF. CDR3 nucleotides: TGTGCCAGCAGCTCCAGGGGGCGCGCCTACGAGCAGTACTTC.